This T cell receptor (beta chain) was identified in a study of blood T cell repertoires in COVID-19. Study summary: There were acute and convalescent COVID-19 samples, and they came from the United States, Italy and Spain.

Original analysis: From reference gene primer amplification, estimates of nucleated cell counts were derived. The assay was immunoSEQ multiplex PCR, and TCRdb's table has in-frame clones only and misses some. Clonal size and the V and J genes are those of that table, whereas D and trimming came from the DNA. The repertoire consists of 100,000 to 150,000 clones, with around 77% occurring once and the leading ten covering roughly 7.3%. The CDR3 has 14 amino acids. The trim removed 1 base at V and 6 bases at J, leaving 3 bases unmatched. Looked up from germline, CDR1 is MGHRA and CDR2 is YSYEKL. The source is a human donor in a cohort sampled during active COVID-19. The chain employs TRBV4-1 and TRBJ1-2; 9 nucleotides agree with TRBD1. The sample comprised peripheral blood. CDR3 DNA: TGCGCCAGCAGCCAAGGGAGGACAGGGGATGGCTACACCTTC. Amino acid sequence: CASSQGRTGDGYTF.